This T cell receptor beta chain is from a study of blood T cells in healthy people across ages (dated by TCRdb to the mid-2010s). For the wider study: In model experiments, template switching captured about one uniquely barcoded TCR beta cDNA molecule for every two T cells. Donors were grouped into four age groups: young (average roughly 17 years), middle-aged (39), aged (around 62) and long-lived (about 82). Donors of different ages were randomly distributed across sequencing lanes to avoid experimental bias. To track age-related changes in TCR beta repertoire diversity, the study relied on deep sequencing normalized with unique cDNA molecular identifiers. For two donors (one aged 18 to 30 and one aged 80 or older), the study analyzed two additional independent replicas of 1 million unique cDNA reads from the same blood draw. Summary of the overall study and its limitations: Estimates of total diversity based on one million sequenced T cells were considered lower bounds and underestimates. Since profiling was done on bulk unsorted PBMCs, naive and antigen-experienced compartments could not be conclusively compared. Compared with the aged group, the long-lived group had more naive CD4+ T cells, fewer expanded clones and increased TCR diversity, suggesting age selection. Observed TCR beta diversity per million T cells fell roughly linearly with age, and a significant reduction was already apparent by age roughly 40. Donor CMV infection status was unknown, potentially confounding age-related changes in expanded clonotypes. A strong correlation was found between observed TCR beta diversity and the percentage of naive T cells measured by flow cytometry.

Systemically healthy Caucasian individuals from Russia, some 40 in total and aged roughly 6 to 100 years, were included as donors. Each donor gave about 9.8 milliliters of peripheral blood, drawn into EDTA-treated Vacutainer tubes. Ficoll-Paque density-gradient centrifugation was used to isolate PBMCs, with at least 6 million per sample. Total RNA, at least 5.5 micrograms per sample, was extracted from PBMCs with Trizol reagent. For every donor, flow cytometry on a PBMC aliquot measured the percentage of naive CD45RAhigh/CD27high T cells. The library was prepared using 5' RACE. Instrument on record: Illumina HiSeq 2500. A second 7 to 11 cycle PCR used a sample-barcoded 5' primer and a J-beta primer mix. A unique molecular identifier was introduced onto each TCR beta cDNA molecule by a template-switch 5' adaptor carrying 12 random nucleotides. At least 2.5 million CDR3-containing paired-end reads were obtained from each sample. The Mint cDNA synthesis kit, primed by a TRBC-specific oligonucleotide, was used to synthesize first-strand cDNA from all RNA. Following uracil-DNA glycosylase treatment, a first 18-cycle PCR with universal primers M1SS and BC2_uni_R was performed on all cDNA. The paper's data handling went like this. For normalization, 1 million high-quality reads were randomly selected from each sample, with every read carrying a distinct molecular identifier. Instead of being binned into consensus sequences, reads with shared molecular identifiers were discarded. MiTCR, set to a Q25 quality threshold and the strictest error-elimination algorithm, was used for CDR3 identification, clonotype clustering and error correction. Lower-bound total TCR beta diversity was estimated with a nonparametric unseen species model using Euler transformation. The public reads were run again by TCRdb, first through fastp at Q25 and then through MiXCR, and only productive beta chains were kept. Records with the same CDR3 protein are collapsed into one entry carrying the most frequent genes and DNA. TCRdb, not the authors, supplied the V and J calls. The sample data list hundreds of thousands of distinct CDR3 sequences, and 45% to 50% of these were observed just once. The top ten constitute roughly 34% of the sample.

Per the germline V gene (reference sequence), LNHNV is the CDR1 and YYDKDF is the CDR2. Trimming accounts for 1 base at V and 0 bases at J, while the number of junction bases matched to no gene is 3. Counted from cysteine to phenylalanine, this CDR3 has 16 amino acids. Here the CDR3 DNA is all that survives: 48 bases in frame from base 1. As concerns this clonotype: What this receptor recognizes is not known. No much larger clone is present one base from it, and per-base qualities are unavailable.

Sequencing was done on a sample of blood. This sequence originates from an older woman in good health. This chain is built from TRBV15 and TRBJ2-1; 7 bases in the junction line up with TRBD2. The nucleotide sequence is given as TGTGCCACCAGCAGAGCTAGCGGAAGCTCCTACAATGAGCAGTTCTTC. It specifies CATSRASGSSYNEQFF.